These T cell receptor beta chains were read from a single sample in a study of OX40 agonist ivuxolimab in advanced cancers. The method was immunoSEQ multiplex PCR; TCRdb's version includes in-frame clones alone and lacks a portion of them. The repertoire holds about 20,000 clones, with approximately 70% as singletons. Sample: CD4+ or CD8+ T cells sorted from blood, taken in a trial of the OX40 agonist ivuxolimab. Receptor source: an adult with an advanced solid tumor such as melanoma, head and neck, liver or kidney cancer. The CDR3 runs from the conserved cysteine through the conserved F or W. The D gene is left open where the match is weak. The size field is filled for only some rows; it gives once, few, many or a size class.

D gene	V gene	clone size	J gene	CDR3 protein	CDR3 DNA
-	TRBV28	-	TRBJ2-1	CAAGGLAYNEQFF	TGTGCGGCGGGCGGGTTGGCCTACAATGAGCAGTTCTTC
-	TRBV27	-	TRBJ2-7	CASSLGARTASYEQYF	TGTGCCAGCAGTTTGGGGGCTAGGACGGCCTCCTACGAGCAGTACTTC
-	TRBV27	hyperexpanded	TRBJ1-6	CASSLIYNSPLHF	TGTGCCAGCAGTTTAATCTATAATTCACCCCTCCACTTT
-	TRBV9	-	TRBJ1-6	CASSVGSSYNSPLHF	TGTGCCAGCAGCGTAGGGAGCTCCTATAATTCACCCCTCCACTTT
-	TRBV7-3	-	TRBJ2-3	CASSSRGFHTDTQYF	TGTGCCAGCAGCTCCAGGGGTTTTCACACAGATACGCAGTATTTT
TRBD2	TRBV27	-	TRBJ2-1	CASSSGLGLGHNEQFF	TGTGCCAGCAGCTCAGGGCTGGGACTAGGGCACAATGAGCAGTTCTTC
-	TRBV9	-	TRBJ2-7	CASSVEGTYEQYF	TGTGCCAGCAGCGTAGAGGGGACCTACGAGCAGTACTTC
TRBD1	TRBV5-4	-	TRBJ2-5	CASSLPRTGMRETQYF	TGTGCCAGCAGCTTGCCCAGGACAGGGATGAGGGAGACCCAGTACTTC
TRBD1	TRBV11-2	few	TRBJ1-5	CASSSTTGDNSNQPQHF	TGTGCCAGCAGCTCGACGACAGGGGACAATAGCAATCAGCCCCAGCATTTT
-	TRBV7-9	few	TRBJ2-3	CASSLQGFTDTQYF	TGTGCCAGCAGCTTACAGGGTTTCACAGATACGCAGTATTTT
TRBD2	TRBV11-3	-	TRBJ2-7	CASSLELASGGWEQYF	TGTGCCAGCAGCTTAGAACTTGCTAGCGGGGGATGGGAGCAGTACTTC
-	TRBV5-6	-	TRBJ1-1	CASSSGDRAFF	TGTGCCAGCAGCTCAGGAGATCGAGCTTTCTTT
TRBD2	TRBV19	once	TRBJ2-1	CASSIGLRRGVSYEQFF	TGTGCCAGTAGTATTGGTCTGAGGCGGGGGGTGAGTTATGAGCAGTTCTTC
-	TRBV7-8	-	TRBJ2-7	CASSETAVSYEQYF	TGTGCCAGCAGCGAGACAGCGGTCTCCTACGAGCAGTACTTC
-	TRBV19	-	TRBJ2-1	CASSMTGLSYNEQFF	TGTGCCAGTAGTATGACAGGCTTATCCTACAATGAGCAGTTCTTC
-	TRBV7-3	once	TRBJ2-5	CASSLTGATQETQYF	TGTGCCAGCAGCTTAACGGGGGCCACGCAAGAGACCCAGTACTTC
TRBD1	TRBV2	few	TRBJ1-1	CASGQAEAFF	TGTGCCAGCGGACAGGCAGAAGCTTTCTTT
TRBD1	TRBV14	few	TRBJ1-1	CASSQVGTGVQGEAFF	TGTGCCAGCAGCCAAGTTGGGACAGGGGTACAGGGGGAAGCTTTCTTT
-	TRBV9	-	TRBJ2-3	CASSVAGSYSTDTQYF	TGTGCCAGCAGCGTAGCCGGGTCTTATAGCACAGATACGCAGTATTTT
-	TRBV9	-	TRBJ2-7	CASSRDIFYEQYF	TGTGCCAGTTCTAGGGACATTTTCTACGAGCAGTACTTC
-	TRBV29-1	medium-sized	TRBJ1-1	CSVEGGTEAFF	TGCAGCGTTGAAGGGGGAACTGAAGCTTTCTTT
-	TRBV6-6	once	TRBJ1-2	CASSKKPDGGTGYTF	TGTGCCAGCAGTAAAAAACCGGACGGAGGCACCGGCTACACCTTC
-	TRBV2	-	TRBJ2-7	CASGRQTVDEQYF	TGTGCCAGCGGAAGACAGACTGTTGACGAGCAGTACTTC
TRBD1	TRBV19	-	TRBJ2-1	CASSIGTGVNEQFF	TGTGCCAGTAGTATTGGGACAGGGGTGAATGAGCAGTTCTTC
-	TRBV28	-	TRBJ1-5	CASSPRQTDSNQPQHF	TGTGCCAGCAGTCCCCGCCAGACAGATAGCAATCAGCCCCAGCATTTT
-	TRBV4-1	-	TRBJ2-2	CASSQEEVRDAGELFF	TGCGCCAGCAGCCAAGAGGAGGTCAGGGACGCCGGGGAGCTGTTTTTT
TRBD1	TRBV19	-	TRBJ2-7	CASSTDRGFSHEQYF	TGTGCCAGTAGTACGGACAGGGGATTTAGCCACGAGCAGTACTTC